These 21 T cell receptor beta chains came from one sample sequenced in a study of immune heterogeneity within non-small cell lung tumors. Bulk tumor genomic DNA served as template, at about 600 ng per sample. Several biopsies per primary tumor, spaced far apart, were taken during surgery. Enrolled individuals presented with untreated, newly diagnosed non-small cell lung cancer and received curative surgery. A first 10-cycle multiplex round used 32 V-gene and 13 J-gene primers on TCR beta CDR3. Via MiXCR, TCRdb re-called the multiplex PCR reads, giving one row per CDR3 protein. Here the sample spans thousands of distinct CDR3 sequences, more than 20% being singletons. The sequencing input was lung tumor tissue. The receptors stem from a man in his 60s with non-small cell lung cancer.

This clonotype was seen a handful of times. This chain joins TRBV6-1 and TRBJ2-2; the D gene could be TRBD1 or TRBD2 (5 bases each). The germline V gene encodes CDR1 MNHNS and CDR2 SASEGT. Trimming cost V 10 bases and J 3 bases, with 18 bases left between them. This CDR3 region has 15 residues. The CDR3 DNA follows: TGTGCCATCTCACGGGTTACGGGACACACCGGGGAGCTGTTTTTT. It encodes CAISRVTGHTGELFF.

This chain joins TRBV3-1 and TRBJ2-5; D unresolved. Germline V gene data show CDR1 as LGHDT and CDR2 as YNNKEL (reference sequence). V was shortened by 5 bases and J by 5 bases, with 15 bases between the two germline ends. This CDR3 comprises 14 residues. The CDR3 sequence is CASSETLAMETQYF. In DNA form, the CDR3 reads TGTGCCAGCAGCGAAACATTGGCTATGGAGACCCAGTACTTC.

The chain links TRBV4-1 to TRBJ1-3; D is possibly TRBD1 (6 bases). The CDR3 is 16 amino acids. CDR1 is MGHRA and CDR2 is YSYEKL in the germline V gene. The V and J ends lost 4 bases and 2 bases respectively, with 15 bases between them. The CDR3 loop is CASSLTGEGAGNTIYF. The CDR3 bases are TGCGCCAGCAGCCTCACGGGTGAGGGGGCTGGAAACACCATATATTTT.

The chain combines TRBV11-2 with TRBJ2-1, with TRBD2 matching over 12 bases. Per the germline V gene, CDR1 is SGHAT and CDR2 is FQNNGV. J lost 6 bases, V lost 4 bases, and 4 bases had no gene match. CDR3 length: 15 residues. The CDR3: CASSSSGRAFNEQFF. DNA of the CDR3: TGTGCCAGCAGCTCTAGCGGGAGGGCCTTCAATGAGCAGTTCTTC.

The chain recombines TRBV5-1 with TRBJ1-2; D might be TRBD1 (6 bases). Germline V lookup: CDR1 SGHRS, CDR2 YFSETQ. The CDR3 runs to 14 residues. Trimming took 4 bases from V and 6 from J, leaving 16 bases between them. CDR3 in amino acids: CASSHGTSLDGYTF. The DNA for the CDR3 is TGCGCCAGCAGCCACGGGACATCCCTGGATGGCTACACCTTC.

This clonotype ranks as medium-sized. The CDR3 spells CATSRDGRGEQFF. The CDR3 bases are TGTGCCACCAGCAGAGATGGTCGTGGTGAGCAGTTCTTC. The rearrangement uses TRBV15 and TRBJ2-1; D is unclear. Trimming took 0 bases from V and 9 from J, leaving 9 bases between them. CDR3 length: 13 amino acids. Germline CDR1 LNHNV, CDR2 YYDKDF (reference sequence). Full variable domain (rest looked up from reference TRBV15 and TRBJ2-1): DAMVIQNPRYQVTQFGKPVTLSCSQTLNHNVMYWYQQKSSQAPKLLFHYYDKDFNNEADTPDNFQSRRPNTSFCFLDIRSPGLGDTAMYLCATSRDGRGEQFFGPGTRLTVL.

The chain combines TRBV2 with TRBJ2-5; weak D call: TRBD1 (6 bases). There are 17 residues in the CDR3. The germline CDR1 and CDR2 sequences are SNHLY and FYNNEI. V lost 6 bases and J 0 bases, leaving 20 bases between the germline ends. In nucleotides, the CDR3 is TGTGCCAGCAGGGGGACGGCAGGGGTAGAGGACCAAGAGACCCAGTACTTC. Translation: CASRGTAGVEDQETQYF.

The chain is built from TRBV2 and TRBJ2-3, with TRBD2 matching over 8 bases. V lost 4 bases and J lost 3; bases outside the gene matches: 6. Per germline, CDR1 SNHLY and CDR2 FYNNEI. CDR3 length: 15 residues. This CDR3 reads CASSGVAGSTDTQYF. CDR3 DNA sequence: TGTGCCAGCAGTGGAGTAGCGGGAAGTACAGATACGCAGTATTTT.

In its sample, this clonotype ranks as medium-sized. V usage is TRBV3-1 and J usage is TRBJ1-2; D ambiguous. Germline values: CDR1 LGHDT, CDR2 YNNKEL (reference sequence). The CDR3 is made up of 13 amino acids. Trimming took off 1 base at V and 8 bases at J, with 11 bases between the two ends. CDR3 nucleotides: TGTGCCAGCAGCCAAGTACTCAAGGGAGGCTACACCTTC. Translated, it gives CASSQVLKGGYTF. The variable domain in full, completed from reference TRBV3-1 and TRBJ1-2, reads DTAVSQTPKYLVTQMGNDKSIKCEQNLGHDTMYWYKQDSKKFLKIMFSYNNKELIINETVPNRFSPKSPDKAHLNLHINSLELGDSAVYFCASSQVLKGGYTFGSGTRLTVV.

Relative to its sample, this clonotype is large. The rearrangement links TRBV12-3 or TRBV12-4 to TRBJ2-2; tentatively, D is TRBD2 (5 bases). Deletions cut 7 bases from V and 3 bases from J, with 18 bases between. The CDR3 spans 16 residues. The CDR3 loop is CASKRSLGQYTGELFF. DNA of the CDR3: TGTGCCAGCAAAAGATCACTAGGGCAATACACCGGGGAGCTGTTTTTT.

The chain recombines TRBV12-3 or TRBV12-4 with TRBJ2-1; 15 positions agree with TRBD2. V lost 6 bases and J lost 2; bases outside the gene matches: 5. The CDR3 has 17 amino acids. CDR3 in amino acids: CASRGLAGGWAYNEQFF. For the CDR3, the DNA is TGTGCCAGCAGGGGACTAGCGGGAGGATGGGCCTACAATGAGCAGTTCTTC.

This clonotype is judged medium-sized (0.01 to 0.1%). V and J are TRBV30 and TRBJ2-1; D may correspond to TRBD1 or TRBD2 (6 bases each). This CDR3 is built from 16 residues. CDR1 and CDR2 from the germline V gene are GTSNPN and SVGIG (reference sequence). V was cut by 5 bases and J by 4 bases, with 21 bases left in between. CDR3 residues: CAWSWGAGDLYNEQFF. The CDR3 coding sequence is TGTGCCTGGTCCTGGGGGGCAGGCGACCTTTACAATGAGCAGTTCTTC.

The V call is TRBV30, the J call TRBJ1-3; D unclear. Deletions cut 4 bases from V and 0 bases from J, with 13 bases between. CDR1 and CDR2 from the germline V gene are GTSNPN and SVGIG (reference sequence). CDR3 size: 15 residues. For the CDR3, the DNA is TGTGCCTGGACCCGTACCGGGCCCTCTGGAAACACCATATATTTT. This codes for CAWTRTGPSGNTIYF.

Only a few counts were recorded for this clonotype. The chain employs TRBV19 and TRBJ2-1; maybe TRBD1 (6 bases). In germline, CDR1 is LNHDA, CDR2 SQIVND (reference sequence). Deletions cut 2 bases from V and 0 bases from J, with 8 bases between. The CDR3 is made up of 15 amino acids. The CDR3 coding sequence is TGTGCCAGTAGTATAAAAGGGGGCTCCTACAATGAGCAGTTCTTC. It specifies CASSIKGGSYNEQFF.

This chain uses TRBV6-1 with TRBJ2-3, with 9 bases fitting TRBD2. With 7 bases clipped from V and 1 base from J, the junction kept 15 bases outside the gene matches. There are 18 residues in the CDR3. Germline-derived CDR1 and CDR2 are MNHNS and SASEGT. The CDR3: CASTSLLAGEIGTDTQYF. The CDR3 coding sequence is TGTGCCAGCACCTCTCTTTTAGCGGGGGAGATTGGCACAGATACGCAGTATTTT.

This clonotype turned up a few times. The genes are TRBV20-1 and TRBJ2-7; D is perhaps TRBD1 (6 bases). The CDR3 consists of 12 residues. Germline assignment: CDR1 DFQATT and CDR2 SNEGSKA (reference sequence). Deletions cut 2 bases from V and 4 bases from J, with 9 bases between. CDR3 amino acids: CSARTGSYEQYF. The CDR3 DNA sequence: TGCAGTGCTAGAACAGGGAGTTACGAGCAGTACTTC.

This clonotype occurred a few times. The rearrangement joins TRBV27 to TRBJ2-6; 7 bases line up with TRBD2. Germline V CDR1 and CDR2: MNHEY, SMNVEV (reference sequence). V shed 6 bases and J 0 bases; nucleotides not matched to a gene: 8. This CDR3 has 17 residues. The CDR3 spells CASRARGVGSGANVLTF. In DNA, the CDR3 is TGTGCCAGCAGGGCACGGGGGGTGGGCTCTGGGGCCAACGTCCTGACTTTC. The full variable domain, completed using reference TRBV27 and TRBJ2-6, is EAQVTQNPRYLITVTGKKLTVTCSQNMNHEYMSWYRQDPGLGLRQIYYSMNVEVTDKGDVPEGYKVSRKEKRNFPLILESPSPNQTSLYFCASRARGVGSGANVLTFGAGSRLTVL.

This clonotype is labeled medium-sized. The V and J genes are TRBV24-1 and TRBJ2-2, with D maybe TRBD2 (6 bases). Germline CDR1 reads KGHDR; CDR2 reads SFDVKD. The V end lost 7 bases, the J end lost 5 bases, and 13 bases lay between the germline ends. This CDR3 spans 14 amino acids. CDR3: CATRPGRGTGELFF. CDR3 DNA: TGTGCCACCAGGCCGGGACGGGGGACCGGGGAGCTGTTTTTT.

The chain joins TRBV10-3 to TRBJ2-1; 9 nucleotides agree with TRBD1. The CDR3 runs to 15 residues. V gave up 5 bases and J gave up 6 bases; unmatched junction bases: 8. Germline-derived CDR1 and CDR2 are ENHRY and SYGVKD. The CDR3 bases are TGTGCCATCAGTTTGGGTACAGGGGGCAGCAATGAGCAGTTCTTC. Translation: CAISLGTGGSNEQFF.

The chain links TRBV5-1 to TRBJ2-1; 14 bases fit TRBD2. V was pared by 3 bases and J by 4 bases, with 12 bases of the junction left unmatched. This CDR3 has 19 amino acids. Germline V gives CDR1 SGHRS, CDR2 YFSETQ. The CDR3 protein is CASSSTSGRAGGSYNEQFF. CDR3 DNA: TGCGCCAGCAGCTCGACTAGCGGGAGGGCCGGGGGCTCTTACAATGAGCAGTTCTTC.

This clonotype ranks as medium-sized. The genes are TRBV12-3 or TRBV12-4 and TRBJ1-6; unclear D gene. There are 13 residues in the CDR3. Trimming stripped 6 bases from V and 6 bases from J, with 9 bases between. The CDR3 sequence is CASSATTNSPLHF. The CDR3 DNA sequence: TGTGCCAGCAGCGCAACCACTAATTCACCCCTCCACTTT.